The TCR beta chain described here comes from a study of identifying expanded T cells in peripheral blood. Study-level points and caveats: Variance in clone template counts between approximately two-week samples significantly increased with total template count across all healthy donors.

Of note for this clone: The antigen remains unidentified.

V was cut by 3 bases and J by 6 bases, with 11 bases left in between. There are 14 residues in the CDR3. CDR1 and CDR2 (germline): KGHSH, LQKENI. The repertoire was sequenced with immunoSEQ multiplex PCR; TCRdb's copy has only in-frame clones and lacks some. In the table there are roughly 100,000 clones, 70% to 90% of which are singletons. Specimen: blood. The rearrangement uses TRBV18 and TRBJ2-2; D gene ambiguous. The receptor was isolated from a person aged 18-70 years in good health. The CDR3 reads CASSPQETPGELFF. CDR3 sequence (DNA): TGTGCCAGCTCACCGCAGGAAACGCCCGGGGAGCTGTTTTTT.